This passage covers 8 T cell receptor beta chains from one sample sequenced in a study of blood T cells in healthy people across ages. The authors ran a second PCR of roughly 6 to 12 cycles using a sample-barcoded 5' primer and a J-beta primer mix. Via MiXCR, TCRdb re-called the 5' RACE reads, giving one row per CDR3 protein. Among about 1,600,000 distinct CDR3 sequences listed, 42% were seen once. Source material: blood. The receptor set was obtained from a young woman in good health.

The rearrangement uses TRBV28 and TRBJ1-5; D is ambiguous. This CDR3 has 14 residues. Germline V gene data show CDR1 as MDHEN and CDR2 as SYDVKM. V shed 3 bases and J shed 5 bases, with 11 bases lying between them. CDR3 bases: TGTGCCAGCAGTTTCCCTCCCGGATATCAGCCCCAGCATTTT. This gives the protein CASSFPPGYQPQHF.

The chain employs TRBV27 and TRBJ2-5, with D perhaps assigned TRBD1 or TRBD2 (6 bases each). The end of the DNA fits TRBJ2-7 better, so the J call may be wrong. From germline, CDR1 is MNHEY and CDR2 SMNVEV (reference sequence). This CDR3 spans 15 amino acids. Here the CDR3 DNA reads TGTGCCAGCAGTCGTTTCGGGGGCCCCTCCTACGAGCAGTACTTC. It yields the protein CASSRFGGPSYEQYF.

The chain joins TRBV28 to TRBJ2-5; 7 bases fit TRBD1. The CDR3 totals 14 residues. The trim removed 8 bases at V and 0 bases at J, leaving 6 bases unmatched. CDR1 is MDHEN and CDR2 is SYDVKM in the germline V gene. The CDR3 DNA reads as TGTGCCAGCCCCCACAGGGGCAACCAAGAGACCCAGTACTTC. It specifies CASPHRGNQETQYF.

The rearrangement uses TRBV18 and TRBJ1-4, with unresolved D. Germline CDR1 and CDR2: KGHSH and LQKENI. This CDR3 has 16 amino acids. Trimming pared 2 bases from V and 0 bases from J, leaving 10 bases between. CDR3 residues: CASSPFDPATNEKLFF. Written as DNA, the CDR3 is TGTGCCAGCTCACCATTCGACCCGGCAACTAATGAAAAACTGTTTTTT.

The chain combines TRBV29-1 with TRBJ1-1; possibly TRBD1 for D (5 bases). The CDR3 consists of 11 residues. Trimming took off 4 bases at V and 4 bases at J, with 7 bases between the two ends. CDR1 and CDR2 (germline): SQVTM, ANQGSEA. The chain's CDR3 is CSVVRATEAFF. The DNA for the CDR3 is TGCAGCGTTGTCAGGGCCACTGAAGCTTTCTTT.

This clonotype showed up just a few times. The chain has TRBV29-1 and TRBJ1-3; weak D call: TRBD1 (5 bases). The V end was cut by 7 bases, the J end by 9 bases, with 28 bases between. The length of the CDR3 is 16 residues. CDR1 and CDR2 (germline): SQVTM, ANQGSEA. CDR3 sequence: CSGPATGSRRGSTIYF. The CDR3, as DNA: TGCAGCGGGCCAGCCACAGGAAGCCGACGGGGGAGCACCATATATTTT.

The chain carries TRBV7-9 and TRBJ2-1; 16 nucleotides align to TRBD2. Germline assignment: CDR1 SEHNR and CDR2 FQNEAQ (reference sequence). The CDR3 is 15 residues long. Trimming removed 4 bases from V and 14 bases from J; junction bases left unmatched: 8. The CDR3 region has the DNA TGTGCCAGCAGCTCCGGGACTAGCGGGAGGGCGACGGAGTTCTTC. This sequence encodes CASSSGTSGRATEFF. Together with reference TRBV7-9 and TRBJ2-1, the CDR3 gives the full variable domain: DTGVSQNPRHKITKRGQNVTFRCDPISEHNRLYWYRQTLGQGPEFLTYFQNEAQLEKSRLLSDRFSAERPKGSFSTLEIQRTEQGDSAMYLCASSSGTSGRATEFFGPGTRLTVL.

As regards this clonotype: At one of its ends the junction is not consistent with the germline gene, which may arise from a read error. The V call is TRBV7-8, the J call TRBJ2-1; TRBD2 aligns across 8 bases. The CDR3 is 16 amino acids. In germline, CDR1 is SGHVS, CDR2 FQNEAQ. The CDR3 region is CASTLGPAGASNEQFF. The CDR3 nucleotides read TGTGCCAGCACCTTAGGTCCAGCGGGGGCCAGCAATGAGCAGTTCTTC.